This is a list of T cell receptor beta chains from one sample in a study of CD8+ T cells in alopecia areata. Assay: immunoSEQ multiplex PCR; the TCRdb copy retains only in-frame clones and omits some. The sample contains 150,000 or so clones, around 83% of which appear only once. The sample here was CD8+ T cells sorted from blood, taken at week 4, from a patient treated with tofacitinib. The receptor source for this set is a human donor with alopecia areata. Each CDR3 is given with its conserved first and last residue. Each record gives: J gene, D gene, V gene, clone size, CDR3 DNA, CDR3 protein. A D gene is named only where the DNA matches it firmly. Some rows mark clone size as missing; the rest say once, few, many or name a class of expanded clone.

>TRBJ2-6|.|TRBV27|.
TGTGCCAGCAGTCTTTTACCGGGCCCAGCTGGGGCCAACGTCCTGACTTTC
CASSLLPGPAGANVLTF
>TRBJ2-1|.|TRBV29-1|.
TGCAGCGTCCAGGGTTCTGAGCAGTTCTTC
CSVQGSEQFF
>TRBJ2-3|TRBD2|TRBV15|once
TGTGCCACCAGCAGTCTAGCGGGAGTGCGGGATACGCAGTATTTT
CATSSLAGVRDTQYF
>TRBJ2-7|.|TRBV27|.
TGTGCCAGCAGTTTATATGGAGGCTACGAGCAGTACTTC
CASSLYGGYEQYF
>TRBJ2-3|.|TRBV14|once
TGTGCCAGCAGCCAAGGGGTGGCAGATACGCAGTATTTT
CASSQGVADTQYF
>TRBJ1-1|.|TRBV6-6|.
TGTGCCAGCAGTTTACCGAACACTGAAGCTTTCTTT
CASSLPNTEAFF
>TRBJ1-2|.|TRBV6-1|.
TGTGCCAGCAGTGAAGTACACTCAGAGGACTATGGCTACACCTTC
CASSEVHSEDYGYTF
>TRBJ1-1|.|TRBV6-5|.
TGTGCCAGCAGTTACTCATCGGACAGCACTGAAGCTTTCTTT
CASSYSSDSTEAFF
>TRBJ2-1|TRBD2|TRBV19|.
TGTGCCAGTAGTATTAGCGGGAGCTCCTACAATGAGCAGTTCTTC
CASSISGSSYNEQFF
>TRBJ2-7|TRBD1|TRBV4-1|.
TGCGCCAGCAGCTCTGGACAGGGGGGGTACGAGCAGTACTTC
CASSSGQGGYEQYF
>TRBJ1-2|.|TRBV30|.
TGTGCCTGGAGTCCGGAGATAAGCTATGGCTACACCTTC
CAWSPEISYGYTF
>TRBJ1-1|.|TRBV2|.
TGTGCCAGCATTGGTAGGGTCAACACTGAAGCTTTCTTT
CASIGRVNTEAFF
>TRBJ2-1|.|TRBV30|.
TGTGCCTGGAGTGTGGGGAATGAGCAGTTCTTC
CAWSVGNEQFF
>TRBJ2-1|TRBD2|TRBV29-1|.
TGCAGCGTTGTAGCGGGCTATGAGCAGTTCTTC
CSVVAGYEQFF
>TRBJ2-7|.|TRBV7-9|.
TGTGCCAGCAGCTTAGGCGGGGATAGCTCCTACGAGCAGTACTTC
CASSLGGDSSYEQYF
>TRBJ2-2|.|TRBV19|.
TGTGCCAGTAGTTACACCGGGGAGCTGTTTTTT
CASSYTGELFF
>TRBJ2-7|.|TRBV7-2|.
TGTGCCAGCAGCTTAGAGGGGCAGGGTGTTGTGGACGAGCAGTACTTC
CASSLEGQGVVDEQYF
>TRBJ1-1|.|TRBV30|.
TGTGCCTGGATAGGAGTCGGACAGTACACTGAAGCTTTCTTT
CAWIGVGQYTEAFF
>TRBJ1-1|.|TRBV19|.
TGTGCCAGTAGTACCGGGGCCTCCACTGAAGCTTTCTTT
CASSTGASTEAFF
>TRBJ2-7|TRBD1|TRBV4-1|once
TGCGCCAGCAGCCAAACCCAGGGGGTAGGCTACGAGCAGTACTTC
CASSQTQGVGYEQYF
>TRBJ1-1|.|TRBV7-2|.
TGTGCCAGCAGCCCTTGGGACCCGAACACTGAAGCTTTCTTT
CASSPWDPNTEAFF
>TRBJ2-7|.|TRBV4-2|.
TGTGCCAGCAGCCAAGAACAGGGTTACGAGCAGTACTTC
CASSQEQGYEQYF
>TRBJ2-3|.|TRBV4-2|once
TGTGCCCCAGCAGCCAAACTAGGCCCACAGTCGGATACGCAGTATTTT
CAPAAKLGPQSDTQYF
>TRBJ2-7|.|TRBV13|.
TGTGCCAGCAGCTTAGGCGGAGGGGCCGGGTACGAGCAGTACTTC
CASSLGGGAGYEQYF
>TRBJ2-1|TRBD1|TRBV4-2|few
TGTGCCAGCAGCCAAATAACCGGGACAGGGAATGAGCAGTTCTTC
CASSQITGTGNEQFF
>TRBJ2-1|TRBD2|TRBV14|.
TGTGCCAGCAGCCTAAGCGGGAGGAACAATGAGCAGTTCTTC
CASSLSGRNNEQFF
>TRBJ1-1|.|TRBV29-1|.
TGCAGCGCGACTCTGGGGGCGTTTGAAGCTTTCTTT
CSATLGAFEAFF
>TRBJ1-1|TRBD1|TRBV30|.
TGTGCCTGGAGTGTAGGGGACAGCTATGAAGCTTTCTTT
CAWSVGDSYEAFF
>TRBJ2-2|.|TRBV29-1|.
TGCAGCGTCCAGGGAACCGGGGAGCTGTTTTTT
CSVQGTGELFF
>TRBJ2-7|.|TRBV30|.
TGTGCCTGGAGTGGGGACCTTTCTTTGTACGAGCAGTACTTC
CAWSGDLSLYEQYF
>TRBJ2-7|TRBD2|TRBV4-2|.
TGTGCCAGCAGCCAAGAATGGGGGGGTAGCGAGCAGTACTTC
CASSQEWGGSEQYF
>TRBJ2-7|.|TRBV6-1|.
TGTGCCAGCAGTGAAGGACAGCGGAGCTCCTACGAGCAGTACTTC
CASSEGQRSSYEQYF
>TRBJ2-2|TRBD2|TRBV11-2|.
TGTGCCAGCAGCTTAGGACTAGCGGGACACACCGGGGAGCTGTTTTTT
CASSLGLAGHTGELFF
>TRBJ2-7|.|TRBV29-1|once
TGCAGCGTTGAAGGGGACGGCTACGAGCAGTACTTC
CSVEGDGYEQYF
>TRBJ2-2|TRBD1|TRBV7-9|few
TGTGCCAGCAGCACCGACAGGGCGGCCACCGGGGAGCTGTTTTTT
CASSTDRAATGELFF